The clone carrying this TCR beta chain showed up just a few times. At the survey level, the v3.0 immunoSEQ assay was run. Method: immunoSEQ multiplex PCR; TCRdb's copy keeps in-frame clones and lacks some. The sample has about 23,000 clones, around 80% seen once. The data are from a study of long-term antiretroviral therapy in people with HIV. The CDR3 has 13 amino acids. Germline V gene lookup returns CDR1 SEHNR and CDR2 FQNEAQ (reference sequence). Trimming cost V 4 bases and J 4 bases, with 8 bases left between them. The chain recombines TRBV7-9 with TRBJ1-5; D unresolved. The sample was unsorted PBMCs, taken 0.3 years after starting antiretroviral therapy. The clonotype was recovered from a man in his fifties with HIV. Here the CDR3 reads CASSSSVNQPQHF. CDR3 in DNA: TGTGCCAGCAGCTCGTCCGTAAATCAGCCCCAGCATTTT.